This T cell receptor (beta chain) was sequenced for a study of OX40 agonist ivuxolimab in advanced cancers. Study-wide context: Patients received ivuxolimab, an intravenous treatment, every 2 weeks at 0.01 to 10 mg/kg. Three patients responded partially, comprising one with hepatocellular carcinoma and two with cutaneous melanoma. General study points: Low levels of normalized T-cell clonal expansion also appeared in some nonresponders.

Blood was sampled at baseline, cycle 4 day 1, and cycle 7 day 1. V shed 7 bases, J shed 0 bases, and the junction held 5 bases outside the gene matches. CDR1 and CDR2 from the germline V gene are MNHNY and SVGAGI (reference sequence). The CDR3 covers 15 residues. The assay was immunoSEQ multiplex PCR, and TCRdb's table has in-frame clones only and misses some. This sample has under 25,000 clones, with less than 90% found just once. Details on this clone: The antigen is unknown.

The receptor's source is an adult with an advanced solid tumor such as melanoma, head and neck, liver or kidney cancer. The input for sequencing was CD4+ or CD8+ T cells sorted from blood, taken in a trial of the OX40 agonist ivuxolimab. V is TRBV6-6 and J is TRBJ2-2, with TRBD1 matching 7 bases. The CDR3 reads CASTLGGANTGELFF. The CDR3 coding sequence is TGTGCCAGCACCCTAGGGGGCGCGAACACCGGGGAGCTGTTTTTT.